Sequencing of this TCR beta chain was carried out in a study of T cell repertoires in cytomegalovirus infection. CDR1 is SGHDN and CDR2 is FVKESK in the germline V gene. V lost 6 bases and J 4 bases, leaving 9 bases between the germline ends. CDR3 size: 12 residues. This clonotype was found many times. Antigen unknown. In TCRdb, the reads were re-called with MiXCR into one record per CDR3 protein. This sample has 6,000 or so distinct CDR3 sequences; around 59% occur once, and the top ten carry around 92%. The clonotype comes from a human donor in good health (CMV status not recorded). Some clones in this sample may be carry-over from other donors' samples. The chain links TRBV14 to TRBJ1-2; D is undetermined. Sequencing was carried out using PBMCs, sequenced either directly or after in vitro stimulation (not recorded which). The chain's CDR3 is CASSQRTYGYTF. Here the CDR3 DNA reads TGTGCCAGCAGTCAACGGACCTATGGCTACACCTTC.